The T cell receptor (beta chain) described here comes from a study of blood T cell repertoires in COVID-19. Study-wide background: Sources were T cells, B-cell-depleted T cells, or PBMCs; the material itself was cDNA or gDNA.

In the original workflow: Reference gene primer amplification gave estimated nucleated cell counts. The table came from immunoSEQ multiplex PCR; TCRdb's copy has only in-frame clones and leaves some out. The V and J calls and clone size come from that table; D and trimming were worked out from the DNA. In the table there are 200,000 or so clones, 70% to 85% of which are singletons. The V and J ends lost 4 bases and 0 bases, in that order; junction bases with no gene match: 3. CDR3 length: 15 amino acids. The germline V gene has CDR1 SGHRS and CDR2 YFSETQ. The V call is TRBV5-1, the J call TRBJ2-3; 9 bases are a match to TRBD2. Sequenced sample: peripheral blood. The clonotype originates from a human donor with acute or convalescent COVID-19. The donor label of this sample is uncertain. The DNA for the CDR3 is TGCGCCAGCAGCGGGGGACTAGCTAGCACAGATACGCAGTATTTT. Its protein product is CASSGGLASTDTQYF.